This entry concerns a single T cell receptor (beta chain). The data are from a study of control samples from healthy donors and cancer patients. The CDR3 is made up of 15 amino acids. Trimming took off 3 bases at V and 0 bases at J, with 9 bases between the two ends. The germline CDR1 and CDR2 sequences are LGHDT and YNNKEL (reference sequence). TCRdb's copy holds only in-frame clones and misses some; the assay was immunoSEQ multiplex PCR. This sample carries 75,000 to 80,000 clones, 89% of them seen once, and the ten largest clones take over 8%. This sequence joins TRBV3-1 (or the pseudogene TRBV3-2) and TRBJ2-1; D uncertain. The sequenced sample was PBMCs. The TCR sequence derives from a woman between 50 and 59 years old with colorectal cancer. The CDR3 nucleotides read TGTGCCAGCAGCCACTACAAGGCCTCCTACAATGAGCAGTTCTTC. It encodes CASSHYKASYNEQFF.